A single sample is the source of the 21 T cell receptor beta chains below, sequenced in a study of shared clonotypes between healthy human individuals. CD45RO negativity and positive selection for CCR7 defined naive CD8 cells, a population that excluded terminally differentiated effector memory CD45RA+ cells. The repertoire was sequenced with immunoSEQ multiplex PCR; TCRdb's copy has only in-frame clones and lacks some. This sample carries approximately 2,000,000 clones, about 94% of them seen once, and the ten largest clones take under 2%. Sequencing was done on a sample of naive CD8+ T cells from PBMCs. These receptor sequences come from a man aged 18 to 29 in good health. Some clones in this sample may be carry-over from other donors' samples.

The chain links TRBV7-7 to TRBJ2-1, with 11 positions matching TRBD1. The CDR3 runs to 17 residues. Germline V gives CDR1 SSHAT, CDR2 FNYEAQ (reference sequence). The J segment lost 7 bases and the V segment lost 6 bases, leaving 14 bases of the junction unmatched. The CDR3 protein is CASRTRKRTGGRNEQFF. As DNA, the CDR3 is TGTGCCAGCAGGACAAGGAAGAGGACAGGGGGCAGGAATGAGCAGTTCTTC.

As to this clone: This sample includes further DNA sequences coding for the same CDR3. The chain links TRBV7-6 to TRBJ2-7, with D possibly TRBD1 on 5 matching bases. The CDR3 length is 13 residues. Trimming took 1 base from V and 3 from J, leaving 7 bases between them. Germline V gene sequence: CDR1 SGHVS, CDR2 FNYEAQ. Here the CDR3 reads CASSLGGGYEQYF. CDR3 bases: TGTGCCAGCAGCTTAGGGGGCGGCTACGAGCAGTACTTC. The full variable domain, completed using reference TRBV7-6 and TRBJ2-7, is GAGVSQSPRYKVTKRGQDVALRCDPISGHVSLYWYRQALGQGPEFLTYFNYEAQQDKSGLPNDRFSAERPEGSISTLTIQRTEQRDSAMYRCASSLGGGYEQYFGPGTRLTVT.

This chain joins TRBV7-9 and TRBJ2-7, with TRBD2 matching over 8 bases. The CDR3 sequence is 15 residues long. Germline-derived CDR1 and CDR2 are SEHNR and FQNEAQ (reference sequence). The V gene end was trimmed by 6 bases and the J gene end by 2 bases; junction bases not matched to a gene: 9. The CDR3 sequence: CASSPGGLHTYEQYF. As DNA, the CDR3 is TGTGCCAGCAGTCCGGGGGGGTTACACACCTACGAGCAGTACTTC. The whole variable domain, filled in from reference TRBV7-9 and TRBJ2-7, reads DTGVSQNPRHKITKRGQNVTFRCDPISEHNRLYWYRQTLGQGPEFLTYFQNEAQLEKSRLLSDRFSAERPKGSFSTLEIQRTEQGDSAMYLCASSPGGLHTYEQYFGPGTRLTVT.

The chain combines TRBV6-5 with TRBJ2-7; D is uncertain. V was clipped by 3 bases and J by 0 bases, with 15 bases between them. This CDR3 region has 16 residues. The germline V gene has CDR1 MNHEY and CDR2 SVGAGI. The CDR3 DNA is TGTGCCAGCAGTTATGGAGCCGGCAGCAGCTCCTACGAGCAGTACTTC. It codes for CASSYGAGSSSYEQYF.

V is TRBV7-8 and J is TRBJ1-1; tentatively, D is TRBD1 (5 bases). The CDR3 extends over 12 amino acids. The V gene lost 4 bases and the J gene lost 7 bases, with 10 bases spanning the gap. Germline V CDR1 and CDR2: SGHVS, FQNEAQ. CDR3 sequence (DNA): TGTGCCAGCAGCTCGACAGCATTTGAAGCTTTCTTT. Protein product: CASSSTAFEAFF.

This chain joins TRBV11-2 and TRBJ2-7; 7 nucleotides match TRBD2. V gave up 3 bases and J gave up 4 bases; unmatched junction bases: 6. The germline CDR1 and CDR2 sequences are SGHAT and FQNNGV. This CDR3 spans 14 amino acids. The CDR3, as DNA: TGTGCCAGCAGCTTGGGGGGGGACGGTTACGAGCAGTACTTC. Its protein product is CASSLGGDGYEQYF.

The chain joins TRBV5-6 to TRBJ2-2, with unresolved D. The CDR3 covers 12 residues. V was pared by 6 bases and J by 5 bases, with 8 bases between. Germline V gene data show CDR1 as SGHDT and CDR2 as YYEEEE. The CDR3 DNA is TGTGCCAGCAACATCCGTACCGGGGAGCTGTTTTTT. Its translation: CASNIRTGELFF.

Remarks on this clone: This CDR3 is also generated by other DNA sequences in the sample. The chain combines TRBV9 with TRBJ1-2; the D is unclear. The CDR3 totals 12 residues. Germline V lookup: CDR1 SGDLS, CDR2 YYNGEE. The V end was cut by 4 bases, the J end by 5 bases, with 9 bases between. The CDR3 spells CASSPPGYGYTF. In DNA, the CDR3 is TGTGCCAGCAGCCCCCCAGGATATGGCTACACCTTC.

The chain employs TRBV27 and TRBJ2-2; D assignment may be TRBD1 or TRBD2 (5 bases each). Germline V gene lookup returns CDR1 MNHEY and CDR2 SMNVEV (reference sequence). V lost 6 bases and J lost 4, with 12 bases in between. The CDR3 runs 14 residues. The CDR3 region has the DNA TGTGCCAGCAGATTTGGGGGTCCCACCGGGGAGCTGTTTTTT. Protein sequence: CASRFGGPTGELFF.

The chain recombines TRBV19 with TRBJ1-2; 10 nucleotides match TRBD1. The V and J ends lost 9 bases and 7 bases, in that order; junction bases with no gene match: 5. The CDR3 has 12 amino acids. Germline CDR1 reads LNHDA; CDR2 reads SQIVND (reference sequence). CDR3 sequence: CASRDRGGGYTF. As DNA, the CDR3 is TGTGCCAGCCGGGACAGGGGTGGTGGCTACACCTTC.

This chain connects TRBV9 to TRBJ2-7; 8 nucleotides match TRBD2. V shed 3 bases, J shed 3 bases, and the junction held 11 bases outside the gene matches. This CDR3 region has 16 residues. CDR1 is SGDLS and CDR2 is YYNGEE in the germline V gene. CDR3 coding DNA: TGTGCCAGCAGCGCCGGCCCCGGGACTAGTAACTACGAGCAGTACTTC. This translates into CASSAGPGTSNYEQYF.

The chain recombines TRBV15 with TRBJ2-1, with D perhaps given as TRBD1 or TRBD2 (5 bases each). Looked up from germline, CDR1 is LNHNV and CDR2 is YYDKDF (reference sequence). Trimming removed 11 bases at V and 5 bases at J, with 22 bases between. The CDR3 has 15 residues. CDR3 sequence: CAAQARGAVHNEQFF. CDR3 in DNA: TGTGCCGCACAAGCGAGGGGTGCTGTGCACAATGAGCAGTTCTTC.

This sequence joins TRBV11-2 and TRBJ2-2; D may be TRBD2 (5 bases). There are 16 residues in the CDR3. V was trimmed by 5 bases and J by 2 bases, leaving 15 bases between them. The germline gives CDR1 SGHAT, CDR2 FQNNGV. CDR3 DNA sequence: TGTGCCAGCAGCAATTGGAGGAAAACCAACACCGGGGAGCTGTTTTTT. Translating gives CASSNWRKTNTGELFF.

This sequence joins TRBV4-1 and TRBJ1-2; 8 nucleotides match TRBD1. Trimming removed 0 bases from V and 6 bases from J; junction bases left unmatched: 6. Germline lookup yields CDR1 MGHRA and CDR2 YSYEKL. This CDR3 is built from 15 residues. CDR3 residues: CASSQEPDRGHGYTF. CDR3 coding DNA: TGCGCCAGCAGCCAAGAGCCCGACAGGGGCCATGGCTACACCTTC.

The rearrangement uses TRBV5-5 and TRBJ2-1; D ambiguous. CDR3 size: 15 residues. CDR1 is SGHKS, CDR2 YYEKEE, per germline (reference sequence). V was trimmed by 1 base and J by 0 bases, leaving 8 bases between them. The CDR3 reads CASSLRLSSYNEQFF. In DNA form, the CDR3 reads TGTGCCAGCAGCTTGCGCCTATCCTCCTACAATGAGCAGTTCTTC.

V and J are TRBV10-1 and TRBJ2-3; maybe TRBD2 (6 bases). Trimming cost V 2 bases and J 4 bases, with 13 bases left between them. The CDR3 covers 15 residues. Germline loops: CDR1 WNHNN, CDR2 SYGVQD (reference sequence). The CDR3 loop is CASSEGRERADTQYF. CDR3 bases: TGCGCCAGCAGTGAGGGTCGGGAGAGGGCAGATACGCAGTATTTT.

The chain links TRBV28 to TRBJ2-7; the D gene could be TRBD1 or TRBD2 (5 bases each). Per the germline V gene, CDR1 is MDHEN and CDR2 is SYDVKM. The CDR3 spans 13 residues. V dropped 6 bases and J dropped 2 bases, with 11 bases sitting between them. CDR3 DNA: TGTGCCAGCAGGGGGGTCCCTACCTACGAGCAGTACTTC. It specifies CASRGVPTYEQYF.

V gene TRBV13 combines with J gene TRBJ2-3; 7 nucleotides line up with TRBD2. V was pared by 4 bases and J by 2 bases, with 9 bases of the junction left unmatched. Germline CDR1 and CDR2: PRHDT and FYEKMQ (reference sequence). CDR3 length: 16 residues. The CDR3 loop is CASSSAASGPTDTQYF. The CDR3 DNA reads as TGTGCCAGCAGCTCAGCCGCTAGCGGCCCCACAGATACGCAGTATTTT.

The chain carries TRBV27 and TRBJ1-5; D not resolved. V lost 5 bases and J 4 bases, leaving 15 bases between the germline ends. The length of the CDR3 is 15 residues. Germline V lookup: CDR1 MNHEY, CDR2 SMNVEV (reference sequence). Here the CDR3 reads CASSNGLTSNQPQHF. CDR3 in DNA: TGTGCCAGCAGTAACGGGCTCACGAGTAATCAGCCCCAGCATTTT.

V and J are TRBV7-6 and TRBJ1-1, with 8 nucleotides matching TRBD1. The CDR3 consists of 14 residues. Germline CDR1 and CDR2: SGHVS and FNYEAQ. V trimming: 1 base; J trimming: 7 bases; junction bases outside the gene matches: 5. CDR3 protein: CASSLGRGQVEAFF. In nucleotides, the CDR3 is TGTGCCAGCAGCTTAGGCAGGGGGCAGGTTGAAGCTTTCTTT.

The gene calls are TRBV7-3 and TRBJ2-1; D uncertain. The V gene lost 5 bases and the J gene lost 2 bases, with 13 bases spanning the gap. The germline CDR1 and CDR2 sequences are SGHTA and FQGTGA. The CDR3 contains 15 residues. CDR3 sequence (DNA): TGTGCCAGCAGCCTCCCTGGTGGGCCCTACAATGAGCAGTTCTTC. This gives the protein CASSLPGGPYNEQFF. The full variable domain, rest sourced from reference TRBV7-3 and TRBJ2-1, is GAGVSQTPSNKVTEKGKYVELRCDPISGHTALYWYRQSLGQGPEFLIYFQGTGAADDSGLPNDRFFAVRPEGSVSTLKIQRTERGDSAVYLCASSLPGGPYNEQFFGPGTRLTVL.